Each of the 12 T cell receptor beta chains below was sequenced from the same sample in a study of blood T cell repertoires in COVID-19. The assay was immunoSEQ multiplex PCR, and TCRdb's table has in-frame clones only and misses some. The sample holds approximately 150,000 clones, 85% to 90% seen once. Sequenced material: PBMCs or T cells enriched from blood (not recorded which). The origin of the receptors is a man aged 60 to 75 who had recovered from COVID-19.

CDR3 DNA: TGTGCCATCAGTGAGAGGGTAGGGGCCTACAATGAGCAGTTCTTC. It translates to CAISERVGAYNEQFF. V gene TRBV10-3 combines with J gene TRBJ2-1, with a weak D call TRBD1 (5 bases). Trimming removed 2 bases from V and 2 bases from J, with 10 bases in between. The CDR3 covers 15 residues. Germline V lookup: CDR1 ENHRY, CDR2 SYGVKD.

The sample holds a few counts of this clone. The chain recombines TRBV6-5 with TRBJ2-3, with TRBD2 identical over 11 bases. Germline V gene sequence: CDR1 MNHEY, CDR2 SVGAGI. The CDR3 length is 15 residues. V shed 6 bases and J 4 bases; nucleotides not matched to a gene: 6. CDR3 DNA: TGTGCCAGCAGCACTCGACTAGCGGGGTCAGATACGCAGTATTTT. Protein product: CASSTRLAGSDTQYF.

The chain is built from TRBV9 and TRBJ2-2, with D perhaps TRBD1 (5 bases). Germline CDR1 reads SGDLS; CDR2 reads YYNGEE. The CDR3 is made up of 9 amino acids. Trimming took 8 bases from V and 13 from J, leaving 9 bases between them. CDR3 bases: TGTGCCAGAGGGGTGGGGCTGTTTTTT. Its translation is CARGVGLFF.

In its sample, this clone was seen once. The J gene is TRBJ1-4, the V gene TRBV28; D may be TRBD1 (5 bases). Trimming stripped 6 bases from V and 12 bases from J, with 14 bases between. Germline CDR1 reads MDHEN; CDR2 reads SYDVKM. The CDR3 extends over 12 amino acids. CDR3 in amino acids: CASSLDTRELFF. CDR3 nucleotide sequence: TGTGCCAGCAGCCTGGACACGAGAGAACTGTTTTTT.

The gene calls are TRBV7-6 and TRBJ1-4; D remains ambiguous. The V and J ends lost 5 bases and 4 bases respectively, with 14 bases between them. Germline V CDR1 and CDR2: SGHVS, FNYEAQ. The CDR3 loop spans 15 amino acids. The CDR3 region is CASSVSLEFNEKLFF. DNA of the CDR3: TGTGCCAGCAGCGTATCTCTGGAGTTTAATGAAAAACTGTTTTTT.

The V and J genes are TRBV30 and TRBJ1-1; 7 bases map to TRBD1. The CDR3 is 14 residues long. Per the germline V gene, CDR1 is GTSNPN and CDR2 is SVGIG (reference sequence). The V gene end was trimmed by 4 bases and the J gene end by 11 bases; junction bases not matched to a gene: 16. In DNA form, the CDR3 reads TGTGCCTGGACTACAAGGACAGGCTCTCGGCGGGCTTTCTTT. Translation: CAWTTRTGSRRAFF.

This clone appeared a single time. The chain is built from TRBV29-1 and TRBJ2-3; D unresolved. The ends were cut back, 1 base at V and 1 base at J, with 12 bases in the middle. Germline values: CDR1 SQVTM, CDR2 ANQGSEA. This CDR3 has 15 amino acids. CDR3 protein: CSVEVSSERTDTQYF. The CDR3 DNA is TGCAGCGTTGAAGTTTCGAGCGAGCGCACAGATACGCAGTATTTT.

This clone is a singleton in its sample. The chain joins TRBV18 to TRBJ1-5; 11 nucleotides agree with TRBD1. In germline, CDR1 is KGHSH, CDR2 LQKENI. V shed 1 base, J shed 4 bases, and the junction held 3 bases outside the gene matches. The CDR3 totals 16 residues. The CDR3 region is CASSPLGTGGNQPQHF. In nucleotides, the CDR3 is TGTGCCAGCTCACCACTTGGGACAGGGGGAAATCAGCCCCAGCATTTT. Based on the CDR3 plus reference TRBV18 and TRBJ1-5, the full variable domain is NAGVMQNPRHLVRRRGQEARLRCSPMKGHSHVYWYRQLPEEGLKFMVYLQKENIIDESGMPKERFSAEFPKEGPSILRIQQVVRGDSAAYFCASSPLGTGGNQPQHFGDGTRLSIL.

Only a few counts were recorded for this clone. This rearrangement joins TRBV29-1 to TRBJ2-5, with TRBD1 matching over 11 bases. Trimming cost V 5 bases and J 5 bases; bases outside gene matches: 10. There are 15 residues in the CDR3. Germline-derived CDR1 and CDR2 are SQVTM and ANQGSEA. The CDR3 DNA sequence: TGCAGCGTTTCGGGACAGGGGGGACTTTGGGAGACCCAGTACTTC. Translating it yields CSVSGQGGLWETQYF.

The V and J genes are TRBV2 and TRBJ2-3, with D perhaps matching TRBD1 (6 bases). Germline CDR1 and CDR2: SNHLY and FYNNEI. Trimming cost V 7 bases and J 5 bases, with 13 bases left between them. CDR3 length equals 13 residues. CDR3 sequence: CASTPGHRDTQYF. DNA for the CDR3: TGTGCCAGCACCCCGGGACACCGAGATACGCAGTATTTT.

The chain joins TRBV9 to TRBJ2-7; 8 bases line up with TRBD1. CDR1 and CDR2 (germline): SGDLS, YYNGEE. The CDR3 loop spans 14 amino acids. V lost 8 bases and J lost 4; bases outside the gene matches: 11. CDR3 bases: TGTGCCAGTTCTTCCGGGACAGGTCGGTACGAGCAGTACTTC. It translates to CASSSGTGRYEQYF.

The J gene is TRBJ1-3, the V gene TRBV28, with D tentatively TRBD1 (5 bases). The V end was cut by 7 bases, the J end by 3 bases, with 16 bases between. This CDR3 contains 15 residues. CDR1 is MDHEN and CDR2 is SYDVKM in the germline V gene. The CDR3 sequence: CASTPVGEVGNTIYF. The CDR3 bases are TGTGCCAGCACCCCGGTAGGGGAAGTTGGAAACACCATATATTTT. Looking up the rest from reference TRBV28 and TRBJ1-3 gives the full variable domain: DVKVTQSSRYLVKRTGEKVFLECVQDMDHENMFWYRQDPGLGLRLIYFSYDVKMKEKGDIPEGYSVSREKKERFSLILESASTNQTSMYLCASTPVGEVGNTIYFGEGSWLTVV.